Below are 4 T cell receptor beta chains sequenced from a single sample in a study of radiotherapy plus CTLA-4 blockade in lung cancer. Profiling relied on immunoSEQ multiplex PCR, and the TCRdb table lists in-frame clones only, not all of them. The table includes tens of thousands of clones, under 85% detected once. This material consisted of peripheral blood, taken from a patient treated with radiotherapy plus ipilimumab. These receptors originate from a human donor with non-small cell lung cancer that progressed on radiotherapy plus ipilimumab.

The V call is TRBV6-1, the J call TRBJ2-6; D call uncertain. Trimming cost V 5 bases and J 1 base, with 6 bases left between them. The CDR3 has 14 amino acids. Germline V gives CDR1 MNHNS, CDR2 SASEGT. CDR3 bases: TGTGCCAGCAGTCCTCTTTCTGGGGCCAACGTCCTGACTTTC. Translated: CASSPLSGANVLTF.

This clone was recorded only once. The V and J genes are TRBV7-2 and TRBJ2-7; TRBD1 agrees at 10 bases. CDR1 and CDR2 (germline): SGHTA, FQGNSA. The junction had 8 bases not matched to a gene; V was cut back by 2 bases and J by 7 bases. CDR3 length: 15 residues. This CDR3 is CASSLSGTGDREQYF. The CDR3 coding sequence is TGTGCCAGCAGCTTAAGCGGGACAGGGGATCGGGAGCAGTACTTC.

The chain couples TRBV28 to TRBJ1-2; 7 bases are a match to TRBD1. CDR3 length: 14 residues. Looked up from germline, CDR1 is MDHEN and CDR2 is SYDVKM. V was clipped by 3 bases and J by 5 bases; unmatched bases: 6. The CDR3 here is CASSFTDRPYGYTF. As DNA, the CDR3 is TGTGCCAGCAGTTTCACGGACAGGCCATATGGCTACACCTTC.

The chain joins TRBV6-5 to TRBJ2-7; the D gene could be TRBD1 or TRBD2 (6 bases each). The length of the CDR3 is 15 residues. Germline-derived CDR1 and CDR2 are MNHEY and SVGAGI. V was shortened by 0 bases and J by 3 bases, with 12 bases between the two germline ends. CDR3 sequence reads: CASSYSPGARYEQYF. In DNA, the CDR3 is TGTGCCAGCAGTTACTCCCCGGGGGCCCGCTACGAGCAGTACTTC.